The 14 T cell receptor beta chains below come from one sample, sequenced in a study of blood T cell repertoires in COVID-19. TCRdb's table, derived via immunoSEQ multiplex PCR, lists solely in-frame clones and lacks some. The table includes approximately 110,000 clones, approximately 86% detected once. Sequenced sample: peripheral blood. Receptors were obtained from a man between 35 and 55 years old with acute or convalescent COVID-19.

CDR3: CATSRGIGQPGLGNTIYF. The CDR3 DNA follows: TGTGCCACCAGCAGAGGGATAGGGCAGCCCGGACTCGGGAACACCATATATTTT. The chain has TRBV15 and TRBJ1-3; D is ambiguous. The CDR3 totals 18 residues. CDR1 and CDR2 (germline): LNHNV, YYDKDF (reference sequence). V shed 1 base and J shed 7 bases, with 23 bases lying between them.

The rearrangement joins TRBV7-9 to TRBJ1-3, with D unclear. The CDR3 covers 13 residues. CDR1 is SEHNR, CDR2 FQNEAQ, per germline (reference sequence). The V end was cut by 3 bases, the J end by 2 bases, with 5 bases between. CDR3 sequence (DNA): TGTGCCAGCAGCTTCATCCCTGGAAACACCATATATTTT. This translates into CASSFIPGNTIYF.

This sequence joins TRBV6-5 and TRBJ2-7, with TRBD1 identical over 9 bases. This CDR3 region has 15 residues. V trimming: 5 bases; J trimming: 5 bases; junction bases outside the gene matches: 10. Germline lookup yields CDR1 MNHEY and CDR2 SVGAGI. CDR3 amino acids: CASSQQGALTDEQYF. CDR3 coding DNA: TGTGCCAGCAGTCAACAGGGGGCGCTGACCGACGAGCAGTACTTC.

The chain has TRBV19 and TRBJ2-1; 7 nucleotides match TRBD2. The trim removed 3 bases at V and 0 bases at J, leaving 8 bases unmatched. The CDR3 has 17 residues. Germline V lookup: CDR1 LNHDA, CDR2 SQIVND (reference sequence). DNA of the CDR3: TGTGCCAGTAGTATCGGGGGAGGGCCAGGCTCCTACAATGAGCAGTTCTTC. As protein: CASSIGGGPGSYNEQFF.

The chain is built from TRBV7-9 and TRBJ2-1; the match to TRBD1 covers 10 bases. The junction had 8 bases not matched to a gene; V was cut back by 4 bases and J by 8 bases. The CDR3 loop spans 15 amino acids. Germline CDR1 is SEHNR and CDR2 is FQNEAQ (reference sequence). CDR3 region: CASSWGQGTMDEQFF. Here the CDR3 DNA reads TGTGCCAGCAGCTGGGGACAGGGGACCATGGATGAGCAGTTCTTC.

The gene calls are TRBV30 and TRBJ1-2; TRBD1 might be the D (6 bases). In germline, CDR1 is GTSNPN, CDR2 SVGIG (reference sequence). Trimming took 0 bases from V and 7 from J, leaving 12 bases between them. The CDR3 runs 13 residues. CDR3 region: CAWSVGRGAGYTF. As DNA, the CDR3 is TGTGCCTGGAGTGTGGGGAGGGGGGCTGGCTACACCTTC.

V gene TRBV30 combines with J gene TRBJ1-5; 7 bases align to TRBD1. CDR1 is GTSNPN, CDR2 SVGIG, per germline (reference sequence). This CDR3 has 14 residues. V lost 1 base and J lost 3; bases outside the gene matches: 3. This chain's CDR3 is CAWSAGQSNQPQHF. The DNA for the CDR3 is TGTGCCTGGAGTGCGGGACAGTCCAATCAGCCCCAGCATTTT. The variable domain in full, with the rest retrieved from reference TRBV30 and TRBJ1-5, is SQTIHQWPATLVQPVGSPLSLECTVEGTSNPNLYWYRQAAGRGLQLLFYSVGIGQISSEVPQNLSASRPQDRQFILSSKKLLLSDSGFYLCAWSAGQSNQPQHFGDGTRLSIL.

The genes are TRBV11-2 and TRBJ1-6; 8 bases are a match to TRBD1. V shed 6 bases and J 5 bases; nucleotides not matched to a gene: 15. CDR1 and CDR2 (germline): SGHAT, FQNNGV. The length of the CDR3 is 18 residues. DNA of the CDR3: TGTGCCAGCAGGGAGGACAGGGTGATATCTAGGAATAATTCACCCCTCCACTTT. Translated, it gives CASREDRVISRNNSPLHF.

The chain carries TRBV10-3 and TRBJ1-6; possibly TRBD1 for D (5 bases). V was trimmed by 6 bases and J by 8 bases, leaving 14 bases between them. Germline CDR1 is ENHRY and CDR2 is SYGVKD. The CDR3 spans 14 residues. The CDR3 sequence: CAISARGRDSPLHF. The CDR3 bases are TGTGCCATCAGCGCACGGGGGAGGGATTCACCCCTCCACTTT.

The CDR3 sequence is CASGLMRNRADSQPQHF. In DNA, the CDR3 is TGTGCTAGTGGTTTGATGAGGAACAGGGCTGATTCTCAGCCCCAGCATTTT. V is TRBV12-5 and J is TRBJ1-5; a possible D gene is TRBD1 (6 bases). Per germline, CDR1 LGHNT and CDR2 FRNRAP. Trimming removed 2 bases at V and 6 bases at J, with 20 bases between. The CDR3 runs 17 residues.

The chain couples TRBV6-6 to TRBJ1-6; D is unresolved. CDR3 length equals 13 residues. V dropped 7 bases and J dropped 10 bases, with 14 bases sitting between them. From germline, CDR1 is MNHNY and CDR2 SVGAGI (reference sequence). For the CDR3, the DNA is TGTGCCAGCACCCCCCCGGGAGGGTCACCCCTCCACTTT. This gives the protein CASTPPGGSPLHF.

V and J are TRBV29-1 and TRBJ2-7; no reliable D call. This CDR3 is 13 amino acids long. V was trimmed by 4 bases and J by 0 bases, leaving 10 bases between them. Germline V gives CDR1 SQVTM, CDR2 ANQGSEA. CDR3 coding DNA: TGCAGCGTTGGTAACCCGAGCTCCTACGAGCAGTACTTC. This sequence encodes CSVGNPSSYEQYF.

The chain employs TRBV10-2 and TRBJ1-4, with D possibly TRBD1 on 6 matching bases. Trimming shortened V by 7 bases and J by 7 bases, and 13 bases separated the two germline ends. The CDR3 runs to 13 residues. In germline, CDR1 is WSHSY, CDR2 SAAADI. The DNA for the CDR3 is TGCGCCAGCACTGGGGGCCTCGGTGAAAAACTGTTTTTT. Its translation is CASTGGLGEKLFF.

The CDR3 loop reads CASSQDLVRTGSKAGYTF. In DNA, the CDR3 is TGCGCCAGCAGCCAAGATCTTGTTAGGACAGGGTCTAAGGCTGGCTACACCTTC. V is TRBV4-3 and J is TRBJ1-2; 8 nucleotides align to TRBD1. The CDR3 runs 18 residues. The germline CDR1 and CDR2 sequences are LGHNA and YSLEER. J lost 7 bases, V lost 0 bases, and 16 bases had no gene match.